This paragraph reports one T cell receptor beta chain. In the original workflow: Reference gene primer amplification yielded estimated nucleated cell counts. Using immunoSEQ multiplex PCR, the repertoire was profiled, and TCRdb retains in-frame clones only, with some absent. The D gene and trimming were derived from the DNA, and the V and J assignments and clone size from that table. Here the sample spans some 180,000 clones, roughly 80% being singletons. V was pared by 5 bases and J by 4 bases, with 3 bases of the junction left unmatched. This CDR3 region has 13 residues. In germline, CDR1 is MNHNY, CDR2 SVGAGI (reference sequence). These data are taken from a study of blood T cell repertoires in COVID-19.

The sample consisted of peripheral blood. The sequence was obtained from a woman of 80 years or more with COVID-19, enrolled during active disease. The rearrangement uses TRBV6-6 and TRBJ1-1; the match to TRBD1 covers 8 bases. CDR3 DNA sequence: TGTGCCAGCAGTCCGACAGGGGTCACTGAAGCTTTCTTT. Its protein product is CASSPTGVTEAFF.